In this sample, the clone carrying this T cell receptor (beta chain) turned up many times. The target antigen is unknown. These data are taken from a study of T-cell reconstitution after alpha-beta-depleted transplantation in children. General observations from the study: At the one-year point after transplant, T-cell counts and TCRbeta diversity were found to come mostly from T cells that had been newly produced. Two months or so post-transplant, alpha-beta T cells reportedly derived from several hundred expanded graft clones. Several patients had high TCRbeta diversity at day 60; it came from surviving recipient T cells and thymic progenitors.

Unique molecular identifiers were used to barcode this TCRbeta library. MiXCR was run by TCRdb on the PCR reads, yielding one entry per CDR3 protein. This repertoire shows 600,000 or so distinct CDR3 sequences, about 23% found once; its top ten account for less than 15%. This CDR3 has 15 amino acids. V shed 5 bases and J shed 8 bases, with 18 bases lying between them. CDR1 and CDR2 (germline): MNHEY, SVGEGT. The TCR sequence derives from a boy less than two years old who had a stem cell transplant for acute myeloid leukemia, so the T cells may come from the graft donor. The material sequenced was PBMCs, mostly from graft donor cells, taken 360 days after TCRalphabeta/CD19-depleted stem cell transplant. The chain uses TRBV6-2 or TRBV6-3 and TRBJ1-4; TRBD1 might be the D (5 bases). The DNA of the CDR3 is TGTGCCAGCAGTAGCTGGCAGGGAGGCAGGGAAAAACTGTTTTTT. It is translated as CASSSWQGGREKLFF.